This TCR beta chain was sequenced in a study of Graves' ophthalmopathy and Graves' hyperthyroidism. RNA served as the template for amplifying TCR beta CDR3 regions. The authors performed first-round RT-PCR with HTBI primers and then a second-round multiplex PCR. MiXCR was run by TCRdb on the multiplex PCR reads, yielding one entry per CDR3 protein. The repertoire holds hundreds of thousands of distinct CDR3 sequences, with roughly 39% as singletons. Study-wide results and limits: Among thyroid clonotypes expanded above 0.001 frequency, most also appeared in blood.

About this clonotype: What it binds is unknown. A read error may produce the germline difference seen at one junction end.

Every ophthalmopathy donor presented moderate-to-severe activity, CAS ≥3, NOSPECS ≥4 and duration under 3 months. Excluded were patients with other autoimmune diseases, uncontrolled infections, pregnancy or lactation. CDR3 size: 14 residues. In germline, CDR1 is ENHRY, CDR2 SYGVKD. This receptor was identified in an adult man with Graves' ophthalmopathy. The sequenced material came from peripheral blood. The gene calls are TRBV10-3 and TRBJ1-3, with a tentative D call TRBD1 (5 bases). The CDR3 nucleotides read TGTGCCAGCAGTGAACTGAGCGGGGGGGACACCATATATTTT. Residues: CASSELSGGDTIYF.